This entry is about one TCR beta chain. These data are taken from a study of blood T cell repertoires in COVID-19. Study-wide background: Both acute and convalescent COVID-19 samples were obtained from the United States, Italy and Spain. PBMCs, B-cell-depleted T cells, or T cells provided the cDNA or gDNA that made up the material.

Original analysis: Reference gene primer amplification gave nucleated cell count estimates. TCRdb keeps only in-frame clones here, not all; method: immunoSEQ multiplex PCR. The DNA was the basis for D and trimming; V, J and clone size are from that table. This table has about 200,000 clones, more than 70% appearing once. The CDR3 totals 13 residues. V lost 10 bases to trimming and J lost 0 bases, with 10 bases between them. The germline V gene encodes CDR1 KGHDR and CDR2 SFDVKD. Input material: peripheral blood. V and J are TRBV24-1 and TRBJ2-3; D may be TRBD2 (5 bases). The source of this sequence is a woman between 45 and 60 years old with acute or convalescent COVID-19. In DNA form, the CDR3 reads TGTGCCACTGCAGCGGATAGCACAGATACGCAGTATTTT. Translation gives CATAADSTDTQYF.